These 27 T cell receptor beta chains came from one sample sequenced in a study of shared clonotypes between healthy human individuals. Data came from immunoSEQ multiplex PCR; TCRdb stores just in-frame clones and leaves some out. The sample contains about 2 million clones, 95% of which appear only once. The sample comprised naive CD4+ T cells sorted from blood. As to subset: CD45RA+ positively selected. Receptors originate from a man between 18 and 35 years old in good health.

V usage is TRBV6-5 and J usage is TRBJ2-7; 12 bases align to TRBD1. This CDR3 is 15 amino acids long. J gave up 4 bases and V 6 bases, and 7 bases lay outside the gene matches. The germline CDR1 and CDR2 sequences are MNHEY and SVGAGI. The CDR3 here is CASSRGTGGRYEQYF. In nucleotides, the CDR3 is TGTGCCAGCAGCCGAGGGACAGGGGGCAGGTACGAGCAGTACTTC.

The rearrangement uses TRBV13 and TRBJ2-3, with 11 bases lining up with TRBD2. The germline gives CDR1 PRHDT, CDR2 FYEKMQ (reference sequence). The CDR3 has 15 amino acids. Trimming took 5 bases from V and 2 from J; bases not matched to a gene: 3. In DNA form, the CDR3 reads TGTGCCAGCAGCCCGGGACTAGCGGCCACAGATACGCAGTATTTT. Translated: CASSPGLAATDTQYF.

V and J are TRBV10-1 and TRBJ1-3; D gene uncertain. This CDR3 contains 14 residues. Trimming pared 5 bases from V and 2 bases from J, leaving 10 bases between. Per the germline V gene, CDR1 is WNHNN and CDR2 is SYGVQD (reference sequence). CDR3 region: CASSPGRAGNTIYF. The DNA for the CDR3 is TGCGCCAGCAGTCCGGGAAGGGCTGGAAACACCATATATTTT.

Remarks on this clone: The sample contains more than one DNA sequence encoding this CDR3. The chain recombines TRBV30 with TRBJ2-5; unclear D gene. V was cut by 0 bases and J by 5 bases, with 10 bases left in between. Germline CDR1 and CDR2: GTSNPN and SVGIG (reference sequence). The CDR3 spans 13 residues. CDR3 DNA sequence: TGTGCCTGGAGTGTAGGGCTTTTGGAGACCCAGTACTTC. It encodes CAWSVGLLETQYF. Together with reference TRBV30 and TRBJ2-5, the CDR3 gives the full variable domain: SQTIHQWPATLVQPVGSPLSLECTVEGTSNPNLYWYRQAAGRGLQLLFYSVGIGQISSEVPQNLSASRPQDRQFILSSKKLLLSDSGFYLCAWSVGLLETQYFGPGTRLLVL.

This sequence joins TRBV6-5 and TRBJ2-1; D uncertain. Germline values: CDR1 MNHEY, CDR2 SVGAGI. V lost 5 bases to trimming and J lost 0 bases, with 11 bases between them. The CDR3 consists of 15 residues. As DNA, the CDR3 is TGTGCCAGCAGTATGGGGTTTCCCTCCTACAATGAGCAGTTCTTC. Its protein product is CASSMGFPSYNEQFF.

The rearrangement uses TRBV4-1 and TRBJ1-5; 8 bases map to TRBD1. This CDR3 comprises 18 residues. V lost 1 base, J lost 0 bases, and 8 bases stayed unmatched. Germline V CDR1 and CDR2: MGHRA, YSYEKL. Here the CDR3 reads CASSQVPGQVNSNQPQHF. DNA for the CDR3: TGCGCCAGCAGCCAAGTTCCGGGACAGGTCAATAGCAATCAGCCCCAGCATTTT.

The chain couples TRBV7-9 to TRBJ1-2; D call uncertain. This CDR3 region has 15 residues. Germline CDR1 SEHNR, CDR2 FQNEAQ (reference sequence). V was pared by 5 bases and J by 4 bases, with 17 bases between. The CDR3 is CASSQNPTDLYGYTF. The CDR3 coding sequence is TGTGCCAGCAGCCAAAACCCCACAGATCTCTATGGCTACACCTTC.

This chain connects TRBV10-3 to TRBJ2-1; the D gene could be TRBD1 or TRBD2 (6 bases each). Per the germline V gene, CDR1 is ENHRY and CDR2 is SYGVKD. The ends were cut back, 0 bases at V and 4 bases at J, with 13 bases in the middle. CDR3 size: 16 residues. CDR3 in DNA: TGTGCCATCAGTGAGTCGGGGGGCGCGGTGTACAATGAGCAGTTCTTC. Its translation: CAISESGGAVYNEQFF.

The chain employs TRBV10-3 and TRBJ1-5; no firm D call. The CDR3 spans 15 residues. V was cut by 4 bases and J by 2 bases, with 12 bases left in between. CDR1 ENHRY and CDR2 SYGVKD come from the germline V gene. The CDR3 here is CAISGSGVGNQPQHF. For the CDR3, the DNA is TGTGCCATCAGTGGCTCGGGAGTGGGCAATCAGCCCCAGCATTTT.

CDR3: CASSPSRPGLNYGYTF. In DNA form, the CDR3 reads TGTGCCAGCAGTCCTTCCCGGCCAGGGCTTAACTATGGCTACACCTTC. The chain joins TRBV2 to TRBJ1-2; possible D gene TRBD1, 5 bases. Germline V gene data show CDR1 as SNHLY and CDR2 as FYNNEI. Trimming took off 5 bases at V and 1 base at J, with 17 bases between the two ends. The CDR3 has 16 amino acids.

The table lists this clone with a count of one. This chain links TRBV2 with TRBJ2-3; TRBD2 is a possible D gene (6 bases). V lost 3 bases, J lost 8 bases, and 18 bases lay in between. Germline CDR1 is SNHLY and CDR2 is FYNNEI. The CDR3 contains 15 residues. The CDR3 is CASSEEGQSTGTQYF. For the CDR3, the DNA is TGTGCCAGCAGTGAGGAGGGGCAGAGTACGGGTACGCAGTATTTT.

The chain recombines TRBV18 with TRBJ2-5; weak D call: TRBD1 (5 bases). This CDR3 has 14 amino acids. From germline, CDR1 is KGHSH and CDR2 LQKENI. Trimming stripped 2 bases from V and 4 bases from J, with 11 bases between. The CDR3, as DNA: TGTGCCAGCTCACCATTTAGGGGTTTAGAGACCCAGTACTTC. It specifies CASSPFRGLETQYF.

CDR3 amino acids: CASSLPRGREEQYF. The DNA for the CDR3 is TGTGCCAGCAGTTTACCCAGGGGGCGTGAGGAGCAGTACTTC. This chain joins TRBV28 and TRBJ2-7; 8 nucleotides match TRBD1. The germline V gene has CDR1 MDHEN and CDR2 SYDVKM. V was clipped by 2 bases and J by 7 bases; unmatched bases: 7. The CDR3 loop spans 14 amino acids.

This clone appeared once. The V and J genes are TRBV27 and TRBJ1-1; 8 bases align to TRBD1. J gave up 5 bases and V 6 bases, and 8 bases lay outside the gene matches. This CDR3 is built from 14 residues. CDR1 and CDR2 from the germline V gene are MNHEY and SMNVEV (reference sequence). The CDR3 sequence: CASSLLQGGTEAFF. The CDR3 DNA follows: TGTGCCAGCAGCCTGTTACAGGGGGGGACTGAAGCTTTCTTT.

The V gene is TRBV7-9, the J gene TRBJ1-4; 8 bases are a match to TRBD1. J was trimmed by 5 bases and V by 2 bases; bases with no gene match: 7. The germline gives CDR1 SEHNR, CDR2 FQNEAQ (reference sequence). The CDR3 sequence is 16 residues long. The CDR3 spells CASSLRGDRGNEKLFF. CDR3 coding DNA: TGTGCCAGCAGCTTAAGGGGAGACAGGGGCAATGAAAAACTGTTTTTT.

J is TRBJ1-1 and V is TRBV6-5; 9 bases line up with TRBD1. Trimming at V came to 6 bases and at J to 10 bases, leaving 6 bases not matched to a gene. CDR3 length: 12 residues. Per germline, CDR1 MNHEY and CDR2 SVGAGI. CDR3 DNA: TGTGCCAGCAGAGGGACAGGGACCGTAGCTTTCTTT. It specifies CASRGTGTVAFF.

The sample holds one count of this clone. V and J are TRBV7-2 and TRBJ1-2; 12 bases agree with TRBD1. After removal of 2 bases from V and 7 bases from J, the junction contained 8 bases not matched to a gene. This CDR3 spans 16 amino acids. Looked up from germline, CDR1 is SGHTA and CDR2 is FQGNSA. CDR3 protein: CASSLILGQGASGYTF. The CDR3 nucleotides are TGTGCCAGCAGCTTAATACTGGGACAGGGGGCCTCTGGCTACACCTTC.

About this clone itself: A read error may explain this, as a much larger clone is one base away. The chain links TRBV7-8 to TRBJ1-4; unclear D gene. The CDR3 runs to 15 residues. Germline V gives CDR1 SGHVS, CDR2 FQNEAQ. V was trimmed by 1 base and J by 0 bases, leaving 6 bases between them. DNA of the CDR3: TGTGCCAGCAGCTTAGACGGTGCAACTAATGAAAAACTGTTTTTT. This gives the protein CASSLDGATNEKLFF.

The chain has TRBV5-6 and TRBJ2-3; D not resolved. Trimming shortened V by 0 bases and J by 2 bases, and 10 bases separated the two germline ends. The CDR3 consists of 15 residues. CDR1 SGHDT and CDR2 YYEEEE come from the germline V gene. The CDR3 loop reads CASSLGLTHTDTQYF. The CDR3 region has the DNA TGTGCCAGCAGCTTGGGACTTACTCACACAGATACGCAGTATTTT.

This rearrangement joins TRBV2 to TRBJ2-7; 8 bases are a match to TRBD2. The length of the CDR3 is 14 residues. Germline V gene lookup returns CDR1 SNHLY and CDR2 FYNNEI. The V and J ends lost 3 bases and 2 bases, in that order; junction bases with no gene match: 3. The CDR3 nucleotides are TGTGCCAGCAGTGACGGACTAGCAGCCTACGAGCAGTACTTC. This codes for CASSDGLAAYEQYF.

This rearrangement joins TRBV18 to TRBJ1-4, with D possibly being TRBD1 (6 bases). Trimming removed 0 bases from V and 3 bases from J, with 14 bases in between. The V gene's germline CDR1 is KGHSH and CDR2 LQKENI. This CDR3 contains 17 residues. The DNA of the CDR3 is TGTGCCAGCTCACCACCGGGCAGGGGTGAAGCTAATGAAAAACTGTTTTTT. Protein: CASSPPGRGEANEKLFF. The variable domain in full, completed from reference TRBV18 and TRBJ1-4, reads NAGVMQNPRHLVRRRGQEARLRCSPMKGHSHVYWYRQLPEEGLKFMVYLQKENIIDESGMPKERFSAEFPKEGPSILRIQQVVRGDSAAYFCASSPPGRGEANEKLFFGSGTQLSVL.

The V call is TRBV7-9, the J call TRBJ1-2, with D possibly being TRBD1 (5 bases). This CDR3 has 14 amino acids. The ends were cut back, 2 bases at V and 8 bases at J, with 15 bases in the middle. Per the germline V gene, CDR1 is SEHNR and CDR2 is FQNEAQ (reference sequence). CDR3 DNA sequence: TGTGCCAGCAGCTTATCGGGGGGTGTCCTAGGCTACACCTTC. Translating it yields CASSLSGGVLGYTF.

Comments on this clone: The same CDR3 is also encoded by other DNA sequences in this sample. J is TRBJ2-5 and V is TRBV10-3; D unclear. This CDR3 has 13 amino acids. Germline assignment: CDR1 ENHRY and CDR2 SYGVKD. V lost 0 bases and J lost 4, with 6 bases in between. CDR3 in amino acids: CAISESAPETQYF. The DNA for the CDR3 is TGTGCCATCAGTGAGTCAGCTCCAGAGACCCAGTACTTC.

The chain links TRBV7-2 to TRBJ2-1; 14 bases line up with TRBD2. Germline lookup yields CDR1 SGHTA and CDR2 FQGNSA. CDR3 length: 16 residues. V trimming: 4 bases; J trimming: 4 bases; junction bases outside the gene matches: 3. The CDR3 DNA is TGTGCCAGCAGCTCAGGGACTAGCGGGAGTTACAATGAGCAGTTCTTC. It encodes CASSSGTSGSYNEQFF.

The chain is built from TRBV4-1 and TRBJ2-7; the match to TRBD2 covers 10 bases. The trim removed 0 bases at V and 4 bases at J, leaving 12 bases unmatched. CDR1 and CDR2 from the germline V gene are MGHRA and YSYEKL. The CDR3 totals 18 residues. For the CDR3, the DNA is TGCGCCAGCAGCCAAGATTTTAGCAGGGCTAGCGGGAGTTACGAGCAGTACTTC. This encodes CASSQDFSRASGSYEQYF.

The CDR3 nucleotides are TGTGCCAGCAGAGGACGGTACTCCTACGAGCAGTACTTC. Its protein is CASRGRYSYEQYF. The chain employs TRBV6-5 and TRBJ2-7, with D hard to call. V was pared by 6 bases and J by 0 bases, with 9 bases between. CDR1 MNHEY and CDR2 SVGAGI come from the germline V gene. The CDR3 totals 13 residues.

The J gene is TRBJ1-3, the V gene TRBV28; D is uncertain. The length of the CDR3 is 15 residues. The germline gives CDR1 MDHEN, CDR2 SYDVKM. V lost 4 bases and J 7 bases, leaving 17 bases between the germline ends. CDR3 loop: CASSSTGQATNTIYF. The CDR3 nucleotides read TGTGCCAGCAGTTCCACCGGCCAAGCTACGAACACCATATATTTT.